Below, 20 T cell receptor beta chains from the same sample are listed, as sequenced in a study of T cells expressing NK-cell markers. Reanalyzing the 5' RACE reads, TCRdb keeps one entry per CDR3 protein, without DNA. This sample's table has 400,000 to 450,000 distinct CDR3 sequences. Sequenced material: blood T cells: a sorted CD56 or NKG2C T cell subset, CD4+ or CD8+ T cells, or bulk PBMC T cells (not recorded which). These receptors were taken from a woman aged 18-70 years in good health.

This CDR3 reads CASSYSWGLAGQRNTDTQYF. The chain carries TRBV5-1 and TRBJ2-3; no DNA is available, so the TRBD2 call from TCRdb remains unchecked. This CDR3 region has 20 residues. CDR1 is SGHRS, CDR2 YFSETQ, per germline.

This chain connects TRBV29-1 to TRBJ2-3; as DNA is missing, the TRBD2 call by TCRdb cannot be tested. CDR3 size: 13 residues. CDR1 is SQVTM, CDR2 ANQGSEA, per germline. This chain's CDR3 is CSVGKRNTDTQYF.

The V call is TRBV4-3, the J call TRBJ2-1; as DNA is missing, the TRBD2 call by TCRdb cannot be tested. CDR1 is LGHNA, CDR2 YSLEER, per germline. The CDR3 runs to 17 residues. The CDR3 sequence: CASSHVRLAGGLNEQFF.

The rearrangement uses TRBV21-1 and TRBJ2-1; absent DNA, TCRdb's TRBD1 call cannot be checked. TRBV21-1 is deemed a pseudogene. CDR3 length: 17 residues. CDR3 sequence: CASSKVNWGSSYNEQFF.

The J gene is TRBJ2-7, the V gene TRBV14. CDR3 size: 15 residues. Germline V CDR1 and CDR2: SGHDN, FVKESK. CDR3 in amino acids: CASSQGFGEHYEQYF.

J is TRBJ2-1 and V is TRBV10-3; TCRdb returns TRBD2, unconfirmable since there is no DNA. CDR1 and CDR2 from the germline V gene are ENHRY and SYGVKD. The CDR3 extends over 15 amino acids. The CDR3 here is CAISGGGGRYNEQFF.

The chain uses TRBV25-1 and TRBJ2-2; the TRBD2 assignment by TCRdb is unverifiable without DNA. Germline V gives CDR1 MGHDK, CDR2 SYGVNS. The CDR3 extends over 14 amino acids. The CDR3 is CASSGSVGTGELFF.

The chain combines TRBV20-1 with TRBJ2-7; TCRdb gives TRBD1 as the D gene, but with no DNA this cannot be confirmed. The CDR3 sequence is 15 residues long. CDR1 and CDR2 (germline): DFQATT, SNEGSKA (reference sequence). This chain's CDR3 is CSARDSQAGGTVQYF.

The gene calls are TRBV6-1 and TRBJ2-2; TCRdb calls TRBD1, which cannot be checked without DNA. Germline V gives CDR1 MNHNS, CDR2 SASEGT. The CDR3 sequence is 15 residues long. CDR3 in amino acids: CASSRRQTNTGELFF.

The CDR3 sequence is CASSGMGRLNQPQHF. The chain carries TRBV6-2 or TRBV6-3 and TRBJ1-5. The CDR3 spans 15 residues. Per the germline V gene, CDR1 is MNHEY and CDR2 is SVGEGT.

The J gene is TRBJ2-3, the V gene TRBV20-1; TCRdb indicates TRBD1, and absent DNA this call remains unverified. Germline V gives CDR1 DFQATT, CDR2 SNEGSKA (reference sequence). CDR3 length: 15 amino acids. CDR3 amino acids: CSAPLSHYRADTQYF.

V usage is TRBV20-1 and J usage is TRBJ2-1; TCRdb outputs TRBD1, but without DNA this stays unchecked. CDR3 length: 17 residues. Germline assignment: CDR1 DFQATT and CDR2 SNEGSKA (reference sequence). CDR3 sequence reads: CSARDLQGGGSYNEQFF.

The chain couples TRBV12-3 or TRBV12-4 to TRBJ2-7. This CDR3 region has 12 residues. The CDR3 region is CASSDGPYEQYF.

The chain is built from TRBV7-8 and TRBJ2-4; lacking DNA, the TRBD1 call made by TCRdb goes unchecked. Germline CDR1 and CDR2: SGHVS and FQNEAQ. This CDR3 spans 15 amino acids. The CDR3 reads CASSLAGTAKNIQYF.

The chain is built from TRBV20-1 and TRBJ1-5; the TRBD1 assignment by TCRdb is unverifiable without DNA. Germline CDR1 reads DFQATT; CDR2 reads SNEGSKA (reference sequence). The CDR3 sequence is 14 residues long. Here the CDR3 reads CSAADRLGNQPQHF.

The V and J genes are TRBV7-2 and TRBJ2-7; no DNA is available, so the TRBD1 call from TCRdb remains unchecked. CDR1 is SGHTA and CDR2 is FQGNSA in the germline V gene. This CDR3 has 15 residues. The CDR3 region is CASSHQGGTAYEQYF.

This chain connects TRBV18 to TRBJ2-1; TCRdb returns TRBD2, unconfirmable since there is no DNA. The CDR3 is 16 amino acids. Germline CDR1 reads KGHSH; CDR2 reads LQKENI. CDR3 amino acids: CASSRLAGVVENEQFF.

This chain links TRBV25-1 with TRBJ1-1; TCRdb selects TRBD1, and the lack of DNA leaves this call unchecked. CDR1 is MGHDK, CDR2 SYGVNS, per germline. CDR3 length equals 15 residues. CDR3 amino acids: CASSPSLTGNTEAFF.

V usage is TRBV12-3 or TRBV12-4 and J usage is TRBJ2-1; TCRdb's assignment of TRBD1 cannot be checked, as there is no DNA. The CDR3 contains 14 residues. The CDR3: CASSLVRSGAEQFF.

The chain links TRBV11-2 to TRBJ1-1. CDR1 SGHAT and CDR2 FQNNGV come from the germline V gene. This CDR3 spans 15 amino acids. Here the CDR3 reads CASRPGGAQSTEAFF.